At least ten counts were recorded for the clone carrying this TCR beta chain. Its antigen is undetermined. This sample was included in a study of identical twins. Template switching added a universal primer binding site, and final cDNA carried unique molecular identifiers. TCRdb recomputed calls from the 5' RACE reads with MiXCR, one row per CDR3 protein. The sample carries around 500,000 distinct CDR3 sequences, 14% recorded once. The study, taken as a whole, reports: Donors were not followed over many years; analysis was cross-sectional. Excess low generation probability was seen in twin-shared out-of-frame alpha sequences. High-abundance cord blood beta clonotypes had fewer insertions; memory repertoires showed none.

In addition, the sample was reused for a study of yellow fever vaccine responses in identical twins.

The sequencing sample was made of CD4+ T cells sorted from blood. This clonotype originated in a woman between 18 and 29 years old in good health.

CDR3 DNA: TGCGCCAGCAGCTTGGCCGGGTGGGCAGATACGCAGTATTTT. Protein product: CASSLAGWADTQYF. This chain links TRBV5-1 with TRBJ2-3; unclear D gene. Germline CDR1 SGHRS, CDR2 YFSETQ. The V end lost 0 bases, the J end lost 4 bases, and 9 bases lay between the germline ends. This CDR3 is 14 amino acids long. Full variable domain (rest looked up from reference TRBV5-1 and TRBJ2-3): KAGVTQTPRYLIKTRGQQVTLSCSPISGHRSVSWYQQTPGQGLQFLFEYFSETQRNKGNFPGRFSGRQFSNSRSEMNVSTLELGDSALYLCASSLAGWADTQYFGPGTRLTVL.